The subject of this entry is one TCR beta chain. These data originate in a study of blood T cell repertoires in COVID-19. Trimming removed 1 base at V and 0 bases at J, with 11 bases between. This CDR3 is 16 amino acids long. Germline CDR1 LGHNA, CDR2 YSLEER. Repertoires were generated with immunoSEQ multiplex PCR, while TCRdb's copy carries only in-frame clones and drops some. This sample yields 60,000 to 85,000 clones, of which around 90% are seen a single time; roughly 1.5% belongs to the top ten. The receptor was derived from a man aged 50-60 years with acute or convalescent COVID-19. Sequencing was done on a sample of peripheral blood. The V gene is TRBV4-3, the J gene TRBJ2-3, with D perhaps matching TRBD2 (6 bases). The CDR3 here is CASSQGPGTSTDTQYF. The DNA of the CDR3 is TGCGCCAGCAGCCAAGGTCCAGGGACTAGCACAGATACGCAGTATTTT.